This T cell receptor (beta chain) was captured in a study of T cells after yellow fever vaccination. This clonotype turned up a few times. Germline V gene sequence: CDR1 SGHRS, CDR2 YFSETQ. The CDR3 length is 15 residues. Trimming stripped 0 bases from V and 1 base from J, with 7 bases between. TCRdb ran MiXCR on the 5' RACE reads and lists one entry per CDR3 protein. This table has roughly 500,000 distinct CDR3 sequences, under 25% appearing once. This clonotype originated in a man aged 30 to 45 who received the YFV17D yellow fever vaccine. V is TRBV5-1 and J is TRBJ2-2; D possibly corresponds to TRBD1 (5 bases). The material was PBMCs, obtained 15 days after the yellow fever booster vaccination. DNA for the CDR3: TGCGCCAGCAGCTTGGTCGGACAGAACACCGGGGAGCTGTTTTTT. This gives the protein CASSLVGQNTGELFF.